This T cell receptor beta chain was sequenced during a study of Ad26.COV2.S vaccination and SARS-CoV-2 variants. Study at large: As a participant in COV1001, the donor was in the Ad26.COV2.S trial arm. Intramuscular Ad26.COV2.S at 5x10^10 or 1x10^11 viral particles.

This table comes from immunoSEQ multiplex PCR, and its TCRdb copy is limited to in-frame clones, with some not included. The sample holds 240,000 or so clones, 85% to 90% seen once. Treatment of the sample: roughly 20 received Ad26.COV2.S at low or high dose, single or two shots; roughly five received placebo; per-sample allocation not given. Material that was analyzed had been drawn on day 63 after the first vaccine or placebo injection. V lost 2 bases and J lost 2, with 13 bases in between. The germline gives CDR1 MDHEN, CDR2 SYDVKM. CDR3 length: 15 amino acids. This TCR was recovered from a person aged 18-65 years who received the Ad26.COV2.S COVID-19 vaccine or a placebo. Sample: peripheral blood, taken in a trial of Ad26.COV2.S vaccine versus placebo. The chain recombines TRBV28 with TRBJ2-7, with a weak D call TRBD1 (6 bases). CDR3 DNA: TGTGCCAGCAGTTTAAGCCCAGGACAGACCTACGAGCAGTACTTC. Protein product: CASSLSPGQTYEQYF. Complete variable domain (other parts from reference TRBV28 and TRBJ2-7): DVKVTQSSRYLVKRTGEKVFLECVQDMDHENMFWYRQDPGLGLRLIYFSYDVKMKEKGDIPEGYSVSREKKERFSLILESASTNQTSMYLCASSLSPGQTYEQYFGPGTRLTVT.